This entry lists 15 T cell receptor beta chains sequenced from one sample in a study of T-cell reconstitution after alpha-beta-depleted transplantation in children. As it was prepared, the TCRbeta library received unique molecular identifiers. Each CDR3 protein gets one entry after TCRdb re-called the PCR reads with MiXCR. The sample shows roughly 500,000 distinct CDR3 sequences, about an eighth of them seen only once. This specimen was PBMCs from the stem cell graft donor, taken from the stem cell graft. These receptors all stem from a human donor who donated a stem cell graft to a child with combined immunodeficiency.

This clonotype was picked up many times. V usage is TRBV12-3 or TRBV12-4 and J usage is TRBJ2-7; TRBD1 is a possible D gene (5 bases). V was cut by 3 bases and J by 2 bases, with 8 bases left in between. The CDR3 sequence is 13 residues long. CDR3 loop: CASSFQGPYEQYF. The CDR3, as DNA: TGTGCCAGCAGTTTTCAGGGCCCCTACGAGCAGTACTTC.

This clonotype was picked up a small number of times. The chain links TRBV12-3 or TRBV12-4 to TRBJ2-3; D uncertain. This CDR3 has 14 amino acids. V shed 5 bases and J shed 5 bases, with 14 bases lying between them. Here the CDR3 reads CASSPRKALDTQYF. The CDR3 region has the DNA TGTGCCAGCAGTCCGAGGAAGGCGTTAGATACGCAGTATTTT.

This clonotype was counted at least ten times. The chain links TRBV29-1 to TRBJ1-5; maybe TRBD1 (6 bases). V was pared by 3 bases and J by 5 bases, with 14 bases between. The CDR3 is 14 amino acids. The germline gives CDR1 SQVTM, CDR2 ANQGSEA. The DNA for the CDR3 is TGCAGCGTTGAGATTGGGGGCAATGATCAGCCCCAGCATTTT. Translation gives CSVEIGGNDQPQHF.

This clonotype was picked up a small number of times. The chain joins TRBV20-1 to TRBJ1-1; D is uncertain. CDR3 length: 14 residues. Germline V gene data show CDR1 as DFQATT and CDR2 as SNEGSKA (reference sequence). Trimming shortened V by 3 bases and J by 6 bases, and 17 bases separated the two germline ends. CDR3: CSASNGPWGSEAFF. CDR3 bases: TGCAGTGCTAGTAATGGGCCGTGGGGATCTGAAGCTTTCTTT.

This clonotype was observed a handful of times. V usage is TRBV20-1 and J usage is TRBJ2-3; TRBD2 matches 9 bases. CDR3 length equals 16 residues. CDR1 and CDR2 from the germline V gene are DFQATT and SNEGSKA (reference sequence). After removal of 1 base from V and 7 bases from J, the junction contained 12 bases not matched to a gene. The CDR3 loop is CSARVERGARRNTQYF. The CDR3 DNA sequence: TGCAGTGCTAGAGTTGAGCGGGGGGCCAGGAGAAATACGCAGTATTTT.

This clonotype was recorded once. This sequence joins TRBV6-1 and TRBJ1-3; 7 bases line up with TRBD1. The germline CDR1 and CDR2 sequences are MNHNS and SASEGT. The CDR3 has 16 amino acids. The V and J ends lost 6 bases and 0 bases, in that order; junction bases with no gene match: 8. This CDR3 is CASSLDRVHSGNTIYF. DNA of the CDR3: TGTGCCAGCAGCCTCGACAGGGTCCACTCTGGAAACACCATATATTTT.

This clonotype was recorded many times. The chain links TRBV5-1 to TRBJ2-1; TRBD2 matches 11 bases. The V segment lost 4 bases and the J segment 10 bases; nucleotides outside the gene matches: 7. The CDR3 is made up of 14 amino acids. Germline assignment: CDR1 SGHRS and CDR2 YFSETQ. CDR3 nucleotides: TGCGCCAGCAGCCAACTAGCGGGAGTGGGGGAGCAGTTCTTC. Protein sequence: CASSQLAGVGEQFF.

The CDR3 bases are TGTGCCAGCAGCGGGGGCCTAGTCTGGGAGACCCAGTACTTC. Translating it yields CASSGGLVWETQYF. The chain is built from TRBV5-6 and TRBJ2-5; tentative D call: TRBD1 (6 bases). Trimming shortened V by 4 bases and J by 5 bases, and 15 bases separated the two germline ends. CDR1 SGHDT and CDR2 YYEEEE come from the germline V gene. This CDR3 spans 14 amino acids.

V gene TRBV27 combines with J gene TRBJ2-7; TRBD1 aligns across 9 bases. The CDR3 contains 13 residues. V trimming: 5 bases; J trimming: 8 bases; junction bases outside the gene matches: 7. Germline loops: CDR1 MNHEY, CDR2 SMNVEV (reference sequence). CDR3 nucleotide sequence: TGTGCCAGCAGTGGGACAGGGAATCGGAAGCAGTACTTC. Its translation: CASSGTGNRKQYF.

There are many counts of this clonotype. This chain connects TRBV20-1 to TRBJ2-3, with a tentative D call TRBD2 (6 bases). The CDR3 extends over 12 amino acids. V was trimmed by 5 bases and J by 3 bases, leaving 9 bases between them. Germline loops: CDR1 DFQATT, CDR2 SNEGSKA (reference sequence). CDR3 loop: CSALGGTDTQYF. DNA of the CDR3: TGCAGTGCTCTGGGGGGAACAGATACGCAGTATTTT.

This clonotype was counted ten times or more. The chain recombines TRBV12-3 or TRBV12-4 with TRBJ2-1, with TRBD1 identical over 7 bases. CDR3 size: 15 residues. Germline trimming cut 3 bases from V and 5 bases from J; bases unmatched to any gene: 7. The DNA of the CDR3 is TGTGCCAGCAGTTTCGGGGCAGGGGGTCACAATGAGCAGTTCTTC. Its translation is CASSFGAGGHNEQFF.

The chain joins TRBV4-2 to TRBJ2-7; D may be TRBD2 (5 bases). The CDR3 spans 13 residues. From germline, CDR1 is LGHNA and CDR2 YNFKEQ. The germline V and J ends were trimmed by 0 bases and 7 bases, with 10 bases remaining between them. CDR3 DNA: TGTGCCAGCAGCCAAGATCTAGCCAGGGAGCAGTACTTC. Encoded protein: CASSQDLAREQYF.

This clonotype was seen repeatedly, ten times or more. This chain links TRBV6-5 with TRBJ1-2, with 9 bases aligning to TRBD1. The germline gives CDR1 MNHEY, CDR2 SVGAGI. V trimming: 2 bases; J trimming: 8 bases; junction bases outside the gene matches: 9. The CDR3 is 15 amino acids. The CDR3 sequence is CASSYKTGGTMGYTF. CDR3 DNA sequence: TGTGCCAGCAGTTACAAGACAGGGGGAACTATGGGCTACACCTTC.

Here the CDR3 reads CSAGTGLGVEETQYF. The CDR3 nucleotides are TGCAGTGCTGGGACAGGACTAGGAGTCGAGGAGACCCAGTACTTC. The V gene is TRBV20-1, the J gene TRBJ2-5, with D maybe TRBD1 (8 bases). This CDR3 region has 15 residues. Trimming shortened V by 5 bases and J by 5 bases, and 21 bases separated the two germline ends. CDR1 and CDR2 from the germline V gene are DFQATT and SNEGSKA (reference sequence).

V gene TRBV18 combines with J gene TRBJ2-5; D not certain. Germline V gene data show CDR1 as KGHSH and CDR2 as LQKENI. The CDR3 loop spans 15 amino acids. Trimming stripped 2 bases from V and 7 bases from J, with 17 bases between. This CDR3 reads CASSPTSEPDGTQYF. The CDR3 DNA reads TGTGCCAGCTCACCAACGTCTGAACCCGACGGGACCCAGTACTTC.